This T cell receptor (beta chain) was observed in a study of regulatory T cells in long-lasting Graves disease. Both iRepertoire HTBI primers and Arm-PCR of CDR3 regions were used to build the TCR beta libraries. In the original processing: Samples jointly harbored about 62 TRBV and fewer than 15 TRBJ segments. Using its own MiXCR run on the multiplex PCR reads, TCRdb lists one record per CDR3 protein. The V and J calls shown here were made by TCRdb, not taken from the authors' results. The sample has 350,000 to 500,000 distinct CDR3 sequences, about 15% seen once; the top ten hold under 30%. Germline values: CDR1 MNHNS, CDR2 SASEGT. This CDR3 is built from 15 residues. Trimming left V 9 bases short and J 0 bases short, with 18 bases between. The table lists this clonotype with a few counts. Time point meaning: newly diagnosed GD, antithyroid drugs for less than 3 months. PBMC RNA was the source of the TCR library.

Another study also made use of these data, one on T cells in Graves' hyperthyroidism and ophthalmopathy. From that report: A set of HTBI primers served as the primers for a first-round RT-PCR of the TCR CDR3. Appearing also in blood were most of the thyroid clonotypes expanded above 0.001.

Sequencing was performed on peripheral blood mononuclear cells (PBMCs), taken at new diagnosis, from a patient treated with antithyroid drugs. The rearrangement links TRBV6-1 to TRBJ2-7; D is unclear. The receptor was isolated from a woman between 18 and 29 years old with Graves disease. In DNA form, the CDR3 reads TGTGCCAGTACCCCACTCACCACGAGCTCCTACGAGCAGTACTTC. It is translated as CASTPLTTSSYEQYF.